The T cell receptor beta chain described here comes from a study of T cell repertoires in cytomegalovirus infection. In TCRdb, the reads were re-called with MiXCR into one record per CDR3 protein. The profile shows just under 500,000 distinct CDR3 sequences, 25% to 35% of them singletons. Germline CDR1 LGHNA, CDR2 YSLEER. This CDR3 has 15 residues. V dropped 3 bases and J dropped 4; count of bases not matched to a gene: 6. Comment on this clonotype: No antigen is known for it.

The sample in question was cultured PBMCs, obtained from culture after CMV antigen stimulation. This sequence joins TRBV4-3 and TRBJ1-3, with 7 bases lining up with TRBD1. The sequence was collected from a human donor in good health (CMV status not recorded). Some clones in this sample may be carry-over from other donors' samples. The CDR3 DNA reads TGCGCCAGCAGCCAGGCGACAGGGCCAGGAAACACCATATATTTT. This sequence encodes CASSQATGPGNTIYF.